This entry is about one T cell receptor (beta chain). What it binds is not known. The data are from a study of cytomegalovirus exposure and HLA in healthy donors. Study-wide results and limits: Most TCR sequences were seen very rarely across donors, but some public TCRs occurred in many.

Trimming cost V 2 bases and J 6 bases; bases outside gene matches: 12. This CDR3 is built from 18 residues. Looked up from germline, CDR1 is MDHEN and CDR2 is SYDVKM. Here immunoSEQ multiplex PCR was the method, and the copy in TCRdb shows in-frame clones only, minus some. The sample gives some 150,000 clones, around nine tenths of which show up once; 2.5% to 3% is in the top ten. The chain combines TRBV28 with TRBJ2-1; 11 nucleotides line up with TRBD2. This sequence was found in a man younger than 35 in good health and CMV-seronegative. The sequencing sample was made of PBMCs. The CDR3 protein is CASSLLAGGPSGPNEQFF. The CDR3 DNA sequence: TGTGCCAGCAGTTTACTAGCGGGGGGTCCGTCGGGTCCCAATGAGCAGTTCTTC.